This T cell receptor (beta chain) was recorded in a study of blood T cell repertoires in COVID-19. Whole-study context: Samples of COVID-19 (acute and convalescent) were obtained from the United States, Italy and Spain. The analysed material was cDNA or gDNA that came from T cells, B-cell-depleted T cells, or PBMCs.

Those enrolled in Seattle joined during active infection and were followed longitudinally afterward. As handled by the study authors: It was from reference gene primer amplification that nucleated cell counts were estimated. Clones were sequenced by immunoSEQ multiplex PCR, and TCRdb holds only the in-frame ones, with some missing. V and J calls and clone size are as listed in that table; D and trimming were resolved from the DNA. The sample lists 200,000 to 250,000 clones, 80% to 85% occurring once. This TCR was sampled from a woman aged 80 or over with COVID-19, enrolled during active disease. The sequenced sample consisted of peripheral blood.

The CDR3 region has the DNA TGTGCCAGCAGTATAAGGACAGGGAACACTGAAGCTTTCTTT. Translation: CASSIRTGNTEAFF. The chain is built from TRBV2 and TRBJ1-1; 7 nucleotides match TRBD1. This CDR3 has 14 residues. Germline V CDR1 and CDR2: SNHLY, FYNNEI. V lost 5 bases and J lost 1; bases outside the gene matches: 4. Full variable domain (outside the CDR3, taken from reference TRBV2 and TRBJ1-1): EPEVTQTPSHQVTQMGQEVILRCVPISNHLYFYWYRQILGQKVEFLVSFYNNEISEKSEIFDDQFSVERPDGSNFTLKIRSTKLEDSAMYFCASSIRTGNTEAFFGQGTRLTVV.